This T cell receptor (beta chain) was observed in a study of blood T cell repertoires in COVID-19. Across the study: Sources were T cells, B-cell-depleted T cells, or PBMCs; the material itself was cDNA or gDNA.

Per the germline V gene, CDR1 is SNHLY and CDR2 is FYNNEI. This CDR3 comprises 14 residues. With V trimmed by 4 bases and J by 0 bases, 3 bases remained unmatched. The table came from immunoSEQ multiplex PCR; TCRdb's copy has only in-frame clones and leaves some out. The top ten hold about 18% of the sample, which has around 150,000 clones, 90% seen once. The TCR comes from a man in his 60s with active or convalescent COVID-19. The sequencing input was peripheral blood. This sequence joins TRBV2 and TRBJ2-7, with 7 bases matching TRBD1. In DNA form, the CDR3 reads TGTGCCAGCAGTGGGACAGGAAGCTCCTACGAGCAGTACTTC. Amino acids: CASSGTGSSYEQYF.